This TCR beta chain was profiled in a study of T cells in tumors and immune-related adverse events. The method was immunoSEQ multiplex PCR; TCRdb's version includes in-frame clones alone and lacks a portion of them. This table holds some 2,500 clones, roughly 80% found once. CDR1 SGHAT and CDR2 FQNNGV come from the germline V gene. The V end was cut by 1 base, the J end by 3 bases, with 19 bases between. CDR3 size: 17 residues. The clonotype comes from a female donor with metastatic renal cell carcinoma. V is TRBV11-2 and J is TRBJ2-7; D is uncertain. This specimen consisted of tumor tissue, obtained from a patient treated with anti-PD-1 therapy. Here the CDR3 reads CASSLGGFFLPGYEQYF. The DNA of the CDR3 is TGTGCCAGCAGCTTAGGGGGTTTTTTTCTACCCGGCTACGAGCAGTACTTC.